The subject of this entry is one TCR beta chain. Those enrolled in Seattle joined during active infection and were followed longitudinally afterward. The data originate from a study of blood T cell repertoires in COVID-19. The overall study: Both acute and convalescent COVID-19 samples were obtained from the United States, Italy and Spain. From T cells, B-cell-depleted T cells, or PBMCs came the material, which was cDNA or gDNA.

Authors' processing steps: Amplified reference gene primers provided the basis for estimating nucleated cell counts. This table comes from immunoSEQ multiplex PCR, and its TCRdb copy is limited to in-frame clones, with some not included. From that table come the V and J calls and clone size; the DNA was used to work out D and trimming. The sample has about 120,000 clones, about 81% seen once. Germline CDR1 and CDR2: SNHLY and FYNNEI. The CDR3 covers 14 residues. Trimming stripped 3 bases from V and 4 bases from J, with 10 bases between. The sample comprised peripheral blood. The rearrangement joins TRBV2 to TRBJ1-5, with D hard to call. This receptor was identified in a man aged 30-40 years with COVID-19, enrolled during active disease. The CDR3 here is CASSDQVENQPQHF. For the CDR3, the DNA is TGTGCCAGCAGTGATCAGGTAGAGAATCAGCCCCAGCATTTT.